This T cell receptor (beta chain) stems from a study of blood T cell repertoires in COVID-19. Study as a whole: The samples span acute and convalescent COVID-19 from the United States, Italy and Spain. T cells, B-cell-depleted T cells, or PBMCs supplied cDNA or gDNA.

As processed by the authors: Estimated nucleated cell counts came from reference gene primer amplification. Only in-frame clones appear in the TCRdb table, and some are missing; sequencing was by immunoSEQ multiplex PCR. V and J calls and clone size are as listed in that table; D and trimming were resolved from the DNA. This sample yields a few hundred thousand clones, of which roughly 86% are seen a single time; roughly 0.8% belongs to the top ten. After removal of 8 bases from V and 2 bases from J, the junction contained 4 bases not matched to a gene. From germline, CDR1 is ENHRY and CDR2 SYGVKD. The CDR3 covers 14 residues. This clone was seen just once.

The chain is built from TRBV10-3 and TRBJ2-7; TRBD2 matches at 12 bases. The clonotype was recovered from a woman aged 25-40 years with acute or convalescent COVID-19. Material for sequencing was peripheral blood. The CDR3 sequence is CAIARTSGTYEQYF. In nucleotides, the CDR3 is TGTGCCATCGCCCGGACTAGCGGGACCTACGAGCAGTACTTC.